The 7 T cell receptor beta chains in this list originate from one sample, sequenced in a study of identifying expanded T cells in peripheral blood. Only in-frame clones appear in the TCRdb table, and some are missing; sequencing was by immunoSEQ multiplex PCR. The sample consists of about 100,000 clones, approximately 89% of them appearing once. The sequenced sample consisted of blood. Receptors originate from a person aged 18-70 years in good health.

This clone was counted only a few times. The V and J genes are TRBV29-1 and TRBJ1-1, with a tentative D call TRBD1 (6 bases). V was trimmed by 4 bases and J by 9 bases, leaving 15 bases between them. From germline, CDR1 is SQVTM and CDR2 ANQGSEA. The length of the CDR3 is 12 residues. The CDR3 reads CSVGQGISQAFF. In nucleotides, the CDR3 is TGCAGCGTTGGGCAGGGGATCTCTCAAGCTTTCTTT.

The V call is TRBV5-5, the J call TRBJ1-1; D gene uncertain. Trimming took 0 bases from V and 6 from J, leaving 15 bases between them. Germline loops: CDR1 SGHKS, CDR2 YYEKEE (reference sequence). The CDR3 loop spans 15 amino acids. CDR3 amino acids: CASSLGWAELPEAFF. As DNA, the CDR3 is TGTGCCAGCAGCTTGGGTTGGGCAGAACTACCTGAAGCTTTCTTT.

This clone showed up just a few times. This chain uses TRBV30 with TRBJ2-2, with TRBD2 matching 8 bases. Trimming took 4 bases from V and 1 from J; bases not matched to a gene: 11. The germline CDR1 and CDR2 sequences are GTSNPN and SVGIG (reference sequence). This CDR3 is built from 17 residues. CDR3 loop: CAWKVKAAGGNTGELFF. In DNA, the CDR3 is TGTGCCTGGAAGGTGAAAGCGGCGGGGGGGAACACCGGGGAGCTGTTTTTT.

About this clone itself: In the same sample, other DNA sequences code for this CDR3. The chain links TRBV9 to TRBJ2-5, with D possibly matching TRBD2 (5 bases). The germline gives CDR1 SGDLS, CDR2 YYNGEE. V was trimmed by 0 bases and J by 1 base, leaving 13 bases between them. The CDR3 contains 16 residues. The DNA of the CDR3 is TGTGCCAGCAGCGTAGTCCCTCCGGGGTCCCAAGAGACCCAGTACTTC. Translated, it gives CASSVVPPGSQETQYF.

This clone was seen a few times. This rearrangement joins TRBV4-1 to TRBJ2-5; unclear D gene. Deletions cut 3 bases from V and 9 bases from J, with 17 bases between. From germline, CDR1 is MGHRA and CDR2 YSYEKL. CDR3 length: 14 residues. The CDR3 bases are TGCGCCAGCAGCCAGACGTCAGGTCTCGTCGCCCAGTACTTC. Protein: CASSQTSGLVAQYF.

This sequence joins TRBV19 and TRBJ2-7; 11 bases are shared with TRBD1. The V gene's germline CDR1 is LNHDA and CDR2 SQIVND (reference sequence). V lost 0 bases to trimming and J lost 5 bases; unmatched junction nucleotides: 6. The length of the CDR3 is 16 residues. CDR3 residues: CASSIEPGQGVHEQYF. As DNA, the CDR3 is TGTGCCAGTAGTATAGAGCCGGGACAGGGGGTCCACGAGCAGTACTTC. The full variable domain, with the rest looked up from reference TRBV19 and TRBJ2-7, is DGGITQSPKYLFRKEGQNVTLSCEQNLNHDAMYWYRQDPGQGLRLIYYSQIVNDFQKGDIAEGYSVSREKKESFPLTVTSAQKNPTAFYLCASSIEPGQGVHEQYFGPGTRLTVT.

The rearrangement joins TRBV4-3 to TRBJ2-1; 13 positions match TRBD2. The CDR3 loop spans 17 amino acids. J lost 8 bases, V lost 0 bases, and 7 bases had no gene match. The germline V gene has CDR1 LGHNA and CDR2 YSLEER. In DNA, the CDR3 is TGCGCCAGCAGCCAAGACAGAGGGACTAGCGGGAATGATGAGCAGTTCTTC. Protein: CASSQDRGTSGNDEQFF.